The text below deals with one TCR beta chain. This sample stems from a study of T cells in localized non-small cell lung cancer. Method: immunoSEQ multiplex PCR; TCRdb's copy keeps in-frame clones and lacks some. The sample includes more than 20,000 clones, 70% to 90% of them seen just once. The sequenced sample was peripheral blood, obtained before any cancer treatment. The origin of this receptor is a female donor of 60 years or more with stage I lung adenocarcinoma.

CDR3 amino acids: CASSSLTGPGANVLTF. The DNA for the CDR3 is TGTGCCAGCAGCTCCTTGACAGGACCCGGGGCCAACGTCCTGACTTTC. J is TRBJ2-6 and V is TRBV7-6, with D possibly being TRBD1 (6 bases). CDR1 and CDR2 (germline): SGHVS, FNYEAQ. V lost 4 bases and J lost 4, with 14 bases in between. The CDR3 contains 16 residues.